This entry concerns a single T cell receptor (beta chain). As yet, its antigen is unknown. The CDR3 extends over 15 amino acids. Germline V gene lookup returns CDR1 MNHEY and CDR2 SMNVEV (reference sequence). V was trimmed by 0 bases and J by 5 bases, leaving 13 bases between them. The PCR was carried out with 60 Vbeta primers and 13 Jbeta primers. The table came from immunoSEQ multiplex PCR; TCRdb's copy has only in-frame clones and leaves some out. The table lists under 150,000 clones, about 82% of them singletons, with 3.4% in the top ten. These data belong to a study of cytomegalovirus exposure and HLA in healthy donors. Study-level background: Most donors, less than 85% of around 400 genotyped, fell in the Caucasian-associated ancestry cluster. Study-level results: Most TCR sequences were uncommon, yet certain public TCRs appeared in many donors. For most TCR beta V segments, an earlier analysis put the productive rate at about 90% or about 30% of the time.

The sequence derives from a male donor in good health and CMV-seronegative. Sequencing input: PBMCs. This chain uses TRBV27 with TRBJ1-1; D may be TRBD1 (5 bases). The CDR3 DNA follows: TGTGCCAGCAGTTTATCCGGCAGGGCTCGAACTGAAGCTTTCTTT. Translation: CASSLSGRARTEAFF.